Described below is a single TCR beta chain sequence and its context. These data are taken from a study of blood T cell repertoires in COVID-19. Study details: Nucleic acid was either cDNA or gDNA, and it came from T cells, B-cell-depleted T cells, or PBMCs.

Clones were read by immunoSEQ multiplex PCR, and TCRdb kept only the in-frame ones, dropping some. This sample has about 42,000 clones, with 70% to 90% found just once. The germline V and J ends were trimmed by 4 bases and 4 bases, with 14 bases remaining between them. Looked up from germline, CDR1 is SGHRS and CDR2 is YFSETQ. The length of the CDR3 is 14 residues. Input material: peripheral blood. The genes are TRBV5-1 and TRBJ2-5; possibly TRBD1 for D (6 bases). The receptor was isolated from a human donor in a cohort sampled during active COVID-19. The DNA of the CDR3 is TGCGCCAGCAGCCGAGGACAGTTTTCAGAGACCCAGTACTTC. Translating it yields CASSRGQFSETQYF.